This TCR delta chain was sequenced for a study of human gamma delta and Vdelta1 T cells. Germline V gene sequence: CDR1 TSWWSYY, CDR2 QGS. This CDR3 has 21 residues. TCRdb applied CATT to the PCR reads for clone calling. The profile shows about 6,100 delta-chain clones, about 9.4% of them singletons. Worth noting for this clone: This could be a read error, since a much larger clone is one nucleotide away.

This TCR came from a human donor in good health. The specimen was naive CD27+ Vdelta1 gamma-delta T cells from blood. The chain combines TRDV1 with TRDJ1; D tentatively reads TRDD2 or TRDD3 (5 bases each). The CDR3 spells CALGDRDSSQSRWVVSDKPIF. Here the CDR3 DNA reads TGTGCTCTTGGGGATCGGGATTCTTCCCAAAGTCGCTGGGTGGTGAGCGATAAACCCATCTTT.